This note documents a single T cell receptor (beta chain) sequence. The antigen it recognizes is unknown. No base quality information exists; no much larger clone differs at one position. The data were taken from a study of T cells in Graves' hyperthyroidism and ophthalmopathy (dated by TCRdb to between 2018 and 2021). About the study as a whole: To identify TCR V-J signatures that set the groups apart, the researchers used a discovery cohort of 100 or so patients, made up of approximately 43 with Graves' ophthalmopathy and some 60 with stable Graves' hyperthyroidism. Whether ophthalmopathy could be predicted prospectively was tested in an independent validation cohort made up of approximately 19 hyperthyroidism patients plus 17 patients who later progressed to ophthalmopathy. For training and testing, the 100 or so patients in the discovery cohort were randomly divided in a 7:3 ratio. The study also compared thyroid tissue and blood T-cell repertoires from 6 or 7 Graves' hyperthyroidism patients. Following sampling, methimazole starting at 30 mg daily was given to hyperthyroidism patients, and high-dose intravenous methylprednisolone was given to ophthalmopathy patients. According to the paper, TCR Vbeta CDR3 sequencing was carried out on some 130 peripheral blood samples, which came from 40 to 45 ophthalmopathy, under 85 hyperthyroidism and approximately 17 progressor patients. What the research found in general, with its limitations: In cross-validation, a model built on a 13 V-J signature told ophthalmopathy apart from stable hyperthyroidism with 87.88% sensitivity and roughly 83% specificity, and in testing the same model reached 80%/75%. Sample size was not statistically predetermined, and investigators were not blinded to group allocation. Most expanded thyroid clonotypes (frequency above 0.001) were also detected in blood, suggesting blood repertoires may reflect thyroid immune responses. In validation, the model predicted progression to ophthalmopathy a median of about 6 months before onset, with approximately 68% sensitivity and roughly 73% specificity.

V lost 11 bases and J lost 4 bases; the stretch between them is 9 bases long. CDR1 and CDR2, looked up from the germline V gene, are ENHRY and SYGVKD. The CDR3 sequence holds 12 residues, the cysteine and phenylalanine included. Of the read, only the CDR3 DNA is kept; its 36 bases are in frame from base 1. TCR beta CDR3 regions were amplified from RNA transcripts. A first-round RT-PCR of the TCR CDR3 used the HTBI primer set with the Qiagen OneStep RT-PCR kit. The libraries were constructed in a second round of multiplex PCR and then size-selected and purified. The libraries were sequenced on an Illumina HiSeq2000 using paired-end 100 bp reads. Per the authors' processing: SOAPnuke was used to process the raw data, with reads discarded if the reads contained adapters or uncalled bases, had a mean Phred below 15, or lacked an exact constant-primer or identifier match. COPE v1.2.5 was used to merge high-quality paired reads, and clonotypes were defined as unique nucleotide sequences. MiTCR v1.1 was used to align the clonotypes against IMGT TRBV, TRBD and TRBJ reference segments. Analysis was restricted to V-J combinations with a frequency above 0.0001, which covered about 99% of repertoires. The TCS score was defined as the ratio of F50 (clonal expansion) to E x V (chaos), calculated using BLOSUM62-based TCRdist between CDR3 peptides within each V-J. Welch's t-statistics and random forest reduced several hundred V-J features to 10 to 15, which were used in a naive Bayes classifier (R e1071). The Morisita-Horn index was used to measure how similar the thyroid and blood repertoires were. TCRdb itself trimmed the public reads at Q25 with fastp, ran MiXCR and retained productive beta chains. When rows share a CDR3 protein, they turn into one entry using the most common DNA and genes. The V and J calls follow TCRdb's processing rather than the paper's. Recorded for this sample are 450,000 to 700,000 distinct CDR3 sequences; about half of them occurred a single time. The ten biggest clones cover more than 7% of the sample.

Stable Graves' hyperthyroidism was defined as no progression to ophthalmopathy during 18 months of follow-up. The hyperthyroidism patients were between 18 and 65 years old and newly diagnosed, with a disease duration of less than 2 months. Exclusion was applied to patients with uncontrolled infections, other autoimmune diseases, pregnancy or lactation. Diagnoses were based on clinical symptoms, serum thyroxine and TRAb, thyroid ultrasound and orbital computed tomography. Total RNA was extracted with Trizol reagent, and quality was checked on an Agilent 2100 Bioanalyzer. The specimen sequenced was peripheral blood or thyroid tissue (not recorded which). The V and J genes are TRBV10-3 and TRBJ2-6, with a weak D call of TRBD1 (5 bases match). This clonotype originated in a young woman with Graves' hyperthyroidism. The CDR3 in this case is CAVRTGANVLTF. The nucleotide sequence reads as follows: TGTGCCGTCCGGACAGGGGCCAACGTCCTGACTTTC.